The T cell receptor beta chain under discussion was sequenced for a study of blood T cell repertoires in COVID-19. CDR1 SGHAT and CDR2 FQNNGV come from the germline V gene. The CDR3 is 18 amino acids. Trimming shortened V by 5 bases and J by 5 bases, and 25 bases separated the two germline ends. Some clones are missing from TCRdb's copy, which holds only in-frame ones; the method was immunoSEQ multiplex PCR. The table shows approximately 24,000 clones, with 85% to 95% occurring only once. The chain links TRBV11-2 to TRBJ1-3, with D uncertain. The sequence came from a woman in her forties or fifties with active COVID-19. Specimen: peripheral blood. The CDR3 is CASSHISLGRVERNTIYF. The CDR3 nucleotides are TGTGCCAGCAGCCACATATCGCTTGGGCGGGTCGAGAGAAACACCATATATTTT.